A selection of T cell receptor beta chains follows, all from one sample in a study of CD8 T cells in ankylosing spondylitis. TCRdb passed the 5' RACE reads through MiXCR, listing each CDR3 protein once. The data contain approximately 550,000 distinct CDR3 sequences, over 9.5% of them seen just once; the ten biggest clones take up over 6.5%. Sequencing was carried out using blood, either unsorted or a sorted T cell fraction (not recorded which). The source of these receptors is a male donor with ankylosing spondylitis. The CDR3 runs from the conserved cysteine through the conserved F or W. A D gene is named only where the DNA matches it firmly. Rows give clone size only sometimes, using once, few, many, or a class for an expanded clone.

v_call: TRBV5-1; clone_size: few; d_call: .; j_call: TRBJ1-4; cdr3_nt: TGCGCCAGCAGCCCGGACACAGTACAGAATGAAAAACTGTTTTTT; cdr3_aa: CASSPDTVQNEKLFF
v_call: TRBV4-1; clone_size: few; d_call: .; j_call: TRBJ2-3; cdr3_nt: TGCGCCAGCAGAACAAGCGGGTTAAACACAGATACGCAGTATTTT; cdr3_aa: CASRTSGLNTDTQYF
v_call: TRBV6-2/TRBV6-3; clone_size: .; d_call: .; j_call: TRBJ2-2; cdr3_nt: TGTGCCAGTCACTCAGGGTGGGGGAACACCGGGGAGCTGTTTTTT; cdr3_aa: CASHSGWGNTGELFF
v_call: TRBV5-6; clone_size: few; d_call: TRBD2; j_call: TRBJ2-3; cdr3_nt: TGTGCCAGCAGCCGTCGGACTAGCGGGAGTGGGTCAGATACGCAGTATTTT; cdr3_aa: CASSRRTSGSGSDTQYF
v_call: TRBV5-1; clone_size: .; d_call: .; j_call: TRBJ2-7; cdr3_nt: TGCGCCAGCAGAATGAATAGCGAGAGCTCCTACGAGCAGTACTTC; cdr3_aa: CASRMNSESSYEQYF
v_call: TRBV5-1; clone_size: many; d_call: .; j_call: TRBJ2-2; cdr3_nt: TGCGCCAGCAGCCTTGGACTGGGCGGGGAGCTGTTTTTT; cdr3_aa: CASSLGLGGELFF
v_call: TRBV3-1; clone_size: many; d_call: TRBD1; j_call: TRBJ2-3; cdr3_nt: TGTGCCAGCAGCCAAGACACCCCCGGGACAGGGCGCGATACGCAGTATTTT; cdr3_aa: CASSQDTPGTGRDTQYF
v_call: TRBV7-8; clone_size: few; d_call: .; j_call: TRBJ2-1; cdr3_nt: TGTGCCAGCAGCGTTACAGGGTCTTCCTACAATGAGCAGTTCTTC; cdr3_aa: CASSVTGSSYNEQFF
v_call: TRBV19; clone_size: .; d_call: .; j_call: TRBJ2-1; cdr3_nt: TGTGCCAGTAGTGCGTTAGCGGTCTACAATGAGCAGTTCTTC; cdr3_aa: CASSALAVYNEQFF
v_call: TRBV27; clone_size: .; d_call: .; j_call: TRBJ1-1; cdr3_nt: TGTGCCAGCAGTTTCCGTTCAGGGTACGGGCAAGCTTTCTTT; cdr3_aa: CASSFRSGYGQAFF
v_call: TRBV2; clone_size: .; d_call: .; j_call: TRBJ1-2; cdr3_nt: TGTGCCAGCAGTGAATCTTACGGTACCAGCTACACCTTC; cdr3_aa: CASSESYGTSYTF
v_call: TRBV13; clone_size: .; d_call: .; j_call: TRBJ2-1; cdr3_nt: TGTGCCAGCAGCTTCCCTAGCCGTAGCTCCTACAATGAGCAGTTCTTC; cdr3_aa: CASSFPSRSSYNEQFF
v_call: TRBV12-3/TRBV12-4; clone_size: few; d_call: TRBD2; j_call: TRBJ2-5; cdr3_nt: TGTGCCAGCAGTTTTTATTTAGCGGGAGGGGCCCAGGGGGCCCAGTACTTC; cdr3_aa: CASSFYLAGGAQGAQYF
v_call: TRBV7-2; clone_size: few; d_call: TRBD1; j_call: TRBJ1-1; cdr3_nt: TGTGCCAGCAGCTTAGCTGGGGGACAGGGGGTTGGTGAAGCTTTCTTT; cdr3_aa: CASSLAGGQGVGEAFF
v_call: TRBV14; clone_size: few; d_call: .; j_call: TRBJ1-3; cdr3_nt: TGTGCCAGCAGCCTCCGGACGGGTGTGGACACCATATATTTT; cdr3_aa: CASSLRTGVDTIYF
v_call: TRBV18; clone_size: few; d_call: .; j_call: TRBJ1-1; cdr3_nt: TGTGCCAGCTCACGTCCGACACAGGTAGAAGCTTTCTTT; cdr3_aa: CASSRPTQVEAFF
v_call: TRBV5-5; clone_size: few; d_call: TRBD1; j_call: TRBJ2-1; cdr3_nt: TGTGCCAGCAGCCCTCGGACAGGGGGGGAGAATGAGCAGTTCTTC; cdr3_aa: CASSPRTGGENEQFF
v_call: TRBV6-6; clone_size: many; d_call: TRBD2; j_call: TRBJ2-3; cdr3_nt: TGTGCCAGCAGTCAGGAGCGGGGGGATTCCTATTTT; cdr3_aa: CASSQERGDSYF
v_call: TRBV27; clone_size: many; d_call: TRBD1; j_call: TRBJ1-2; cdr3_nt: TGTGCCAGCAGCCAGGGACAGGGGGGTAACTATGGCTACACCTTC; cdr3_aa: CASSQGQGGNYGYTF
v_call: TRBV6-1; clone_size: few; d_call: .; j_call: TRBJ1-5; cdr3_nt: TGTGCCAGCAGTGCTGACCTTCAGCCCCAGCATTTT; cdr3_aa: CASSADLQPQHF
v_call: TRBV7-9; clone_size: many; d_call: TRBD1; j_call: TRBJ2-4; cdr3_nt: TGTGCCATCTCCGACAGGGTTGGGGACATTCAGTACTTC; cdr3_aa: CAISDRVGDIQYF
v_call: TRBV5-1; clone_size: few; d_call: .; j_call: TRBJ1-6; cdr3_nt: TGCGCCAGCAGCTTTAACGTAGGCAATAACTCACCCCTCCACTTT; cdr3_aa: CASSFNVGNNSPLHF
v_call: TRBV5-1; clone_size: many; d_call: .; j_call: TRBJ2-7; cdr3_nt: TGCGCCAGCAGCTTGGACGGGTGGGAGCAGTACTTC; cdr3_aa: CASSLDGWEQYF
v_call: TRBV4-2; clone_size: few; d_call: .; j_call: TRBJ2-6; cdr3_nt: TGTGCCAGCAGCCGGCTTCTCTCTGGGGCCAACGTCCTGACTTTC; cdr3_aa: CASSRLLSGANVLTF
v_call: TRBV11-3; clone_size: .; d_call: .; j_call: TRBJ2-2; cdr3_nt: TGTGCCAGCAGCTTAGATCGGGGGAACACCGGGGAGCTGTTTTTT; cdr3_aa: CASSLDRGNTGELFF
v_call: TRBV25-1; clone_size: few; d_call: .; j_call: TRBJ1-2; cdr3_nt: TGTGCCAGCAGTGACATGGGGGCTGGTGGCTACACCTTC; cdr3_aa: CASSDMGAGGYTF
v_call: TRBV2; clone_size: .; d_call: TRBD1; j_call: TRBJ2-7; cdr3_nt: TGTGCCAGCAGTTCCGGGACAGGGCTGTTCGAGCAGTACTTC; cdr3_aa: CASSSGTGLFEQYF
v_call: TRBV9; clone_size: few; d_call: TRBD2; j_call: TRBJ2-5; cdr3_nt: TGTGCCAGCAGCCCGCCGGCGGGAGATGAGACCCAGTACTTC; cdr3_aa: CASSPPAGDETQYF
v_call: TRBV29-1; clone_size: .; d_call: .; j_call: TRBJ1-1; cdr3_nt: TGCAGCGTTGACGCCGTTATGAACACTGAAGCTTTCTTT; cdr3_aa: CSVDAVMNTEAFF
v_call: TRBV11-2; clone_size: .; d_call: .; j_call: TRBJ2-7; cdr3_nt: TGTGCCAGCAGCTTGTTAGGGGTCGCCTACGAGCAGTACTTC; cdr3_aa: CASSLLGVAYEQYF
v_call: TRBV10-3; clone_size: few; d_call: TRBD1; j_call: TRBJ2-3; cdr3_nt: TGTGCCATCAGACCGGGACAGGGGGCAACAGATACGCAGTATTTT; cdr3_aa: CAIRPGQGATDTQYF
v_call: TRBV2; clone_size: many; d_call: .; j_call: TRBJ2-5; cdr3_nt: TGTGCCAGCGACCGGGGTTCCGTTGAGACCCAGTACTTC; cdr3_aa: CASDRGSVETQYF
v_call: TRBV5-1; clone_size: .; d_call: .; j_call: TRBJ2-1; cdr3_nt: TGCGCCAGCAGCTTTTACTTGGATGAGCAGTTCTTC; cdr3_aa: CASSFYLDEQFF
v_call: TRBV12-3/TRBV12-4; clone_size: few; d_call: .; j_call: TRBJ1-1; cdr3_nt: TGTGCCAGCAGTTCCTCACCACAAGAGAACACTGAAGCTTTCTTT; cdr3_aa: CASSSSPQENTEAFF
v_call: TRBV2; clone_size: .; d_call: .; j_call: TRBJ2-2; cdr3_nt: TGTGCCAGCAGTGAATCTTGGGATTCCGGGGAGCTGTTTTTT; cdr3_aa: CASSESWDSGELFF
v_call: TRBV10-3; clone_size: .; d_call: .; j_call: TRBJ1-4; cdr3_nt: TGTGCCATCAGTGACAAAAAAGGAGAAAAACTGTTTTTT; cdr3_aa: CAISDKKGEKLFF
v_call: TRBV11-3; clone_size: few; d_call: .; j_call: TRBJ1-1; cdr3_nt: TGTGCCAGCAGCTCCCCCCAAGGAGGCAGGGTGAACACTGAAGCTTTCTTT; cdr3_aa: CASSSPQGGRVNTEAFF
v_call: TRBV10-2; clone_size: .; d_call: TRBD2; j_call: TRBJ2-7; cdr3_nt: TGCGCCAGCAGTGACCCGAACTTCCCTAGCGGGAGCTACGAGCAGTACTTC; cdr3_aa: CASSDPNFPSGSYEQYF
v_call: TRBV6-2/TRBV6-3; clone_size: .; d_call: .; j_call: TRBJ1-1; cdr3_nt: TGTGCCAGCAGTGCCTGGGAGGCTGAAGCTTTCTTT; cdr3_aa: CASSAWEAEAFF
v_call: TRBV20-1; clone_size: few; d_call: .; j_call: TRBJ2-5; cdr3_nt: TGCAGTACGACATGGGGCCAAGAGACCCAGTACTTC; cdr3_aa: CSTTWGQETQYF
v_call: TRBV24-1; clone_size: .; d_call: .; j_call: TRBJ1-2; cdr3_nt: TGTGCCACCAGTGATTCTTCGTGGGGCCCGGTCGGGGGCTACACCTTC; cdr3_aa: CATSDSSWGPVGGYTF
v_call: TRBV6-2/TRBV6-3; clone_size: few; d_call: .; j_call: TRBJ2-3; cdr3_nt: TGTGCCAGCCTTAAGTTCTCCGCGTCCTCAGATACGCAGTATTTT; cdr3_aa: CASLKFSASSDTQYF
v_call: TRBV20-1; clone_size: once; d_call: TRBD2; j_call: TRBJ2-1; cdr3_nt: TGCTGTGCTATTTGGCTAGCGGGGAGATCGGGCAATGAGCAGTTCTTC; cdr3_aa: CCAIWLAGRSGNEQFF
v_call: TRBV6-1; clone_size: few; d_call: .; j_call: TRBJ2-6; cdr3_nt: TGTGCCAGCAGTGAAGCGCTCGACTCTGGGGCCAACGTCCTGACTTTC; cdr3_aa: CASSEALDSGANVLTF
v_call: TRBV4-1; clone_size: few; d_call: .; j_call: TRBJ1-4; cdr3_nt: TGCGCCAGCAGCCAAGATCCGCGGGACGTCGGACTGTTTTTT; cdr3_aa: CASSQDPRDVGLFF
v_call: TRBV29-1; clone_size: many; d_call: .; j_call: TRBJ2-5; cdr3_nt: TGCAGCGTAGGCGAGCAAGAGACCCAGTACTTC; cdr3_aa: CSVGEQETQYF
v_call: TRBV3-1; clone_size: many; d_call: .; j_call: TRBJ2-5; cdr3_nt: TGTGCCAGCAGCCAAGTACGGGGGAAAGAGACCCAGTACTTC; cdr3_aa: CASSQVRGKETQYF
v_call: TRBV11-1; clone_size: many; d_call: TRBD2; j_call: TRBJ2-1; cdr3_nt: TGTGCCAGCAGCACTAGCGGGGTATACAATGAGCAGTTCTTC; cdr3_aa: CASSTSGVYNEQFF
v_call: TRBV6-2/TRBV6-3; clone_size: few; d_call: .; j_call: TRBJ2-3; cdr3_nt: TGTGCCAGCAGTTACTCCTACTTTAGCGTGGGCACAGATACGCAGTATTTT; cdr3_aa: CASSYSYFSVGTDTQYF
v_call: TRBV3-1; clone_size: few; d_call: TRBD1; j_call: TRBJ1-2; cdr3_nt: TGTGCCAGCAGCTCCATGACAGGGAAGAGGAGCGGCTATGGCTACACCTTC; cdr3_aa: CASSSMTGKRSGYGYTF
v_call: TRBV29-1; clone_size: .; d_call: .; j_call: TRBJ1-1; cdr3_nt: TGCAGCGTTGGGCAGGCAAACACTGAAGCTTTCTTT; cdr3_aa: CSVGQANTEAFF
v_call: TRBV7-2; clone_size: .; d_call: .; j_call: TRBJ1-3; cdr3_nt: TGTGCCAGCAGCCCGGGTGTGTCCAGAAACACCATATATTTT; cdr3_aa: CASSPGVSRNTIYF
v_call: TRBV29-1; clone_size: many; d_call: TRBD2; j_call: TRBJ2-3; cdr3_nt: TGCAGCACACCGATAGCGGGAGTGGGAGATACGCAGTATTTT; cdr3_aa: CSTPIAGVGDTQYF
v_call: TRBV5-1; clone_size: few; d_call: TRBD2; j_call: TRBJ2-2; cdr3_nt: TGCGCCAGCAGCTTGGAACTAGCGGGAGGACTCGCCGGGGAGCTGTTTTTT; cdr3_aa: CASSLELAGGLAGELFF
v_call: TRBV19; clone_size: .; d_call: TRBD1; j_call: TRBJ2-1; cdr3_nt: TGTGCCAGTAGTGCCCGGGACAGATACAATGAGCAGTTCTTC; cdr3_aa: CASSARDRYNEQFF
v_call: TRBV24-1; clone_size: .; d_call: TRBD2; j_call: TRBJ2-1; cdr3_nt: TGTGCCACTTCCAGGGAGGGGAAACCCAATGAGCAGTTCTTC; cdr3_aa: CATSREGKPNEQFF
v_call: TRBV4-2; clone_size: few; d_call: TRBD2; j_call: TRBJ2-1; cdr3_nt: TGTGCCAGCAGCCAAAGGACTAGCGTTTTCTACAATGAGCAGTTCTTC; cdr3_aa: CASSQRTSVFYNEQFF
v_call: TRBV5-1; clone_size: few; d_call: TRBD1; j_call: TRBJ1-5; cdr3_nt: TGCGCCAGCAGCGAGGGACAGGGAGGGAGCAATCAGCCCCAGCATTTT; cdr3_aa: CASSEGQGGSNQPQHF
v_call: TRBV29-1; clone_size: .; d_call: .; j_call: TRBJ1-1; cdr3_nt: TGCAGCGTTGGTAAACGACTGGACACTGAAGCTTTCTTT; cdr3_aa: CSVGKRLDTEAFF